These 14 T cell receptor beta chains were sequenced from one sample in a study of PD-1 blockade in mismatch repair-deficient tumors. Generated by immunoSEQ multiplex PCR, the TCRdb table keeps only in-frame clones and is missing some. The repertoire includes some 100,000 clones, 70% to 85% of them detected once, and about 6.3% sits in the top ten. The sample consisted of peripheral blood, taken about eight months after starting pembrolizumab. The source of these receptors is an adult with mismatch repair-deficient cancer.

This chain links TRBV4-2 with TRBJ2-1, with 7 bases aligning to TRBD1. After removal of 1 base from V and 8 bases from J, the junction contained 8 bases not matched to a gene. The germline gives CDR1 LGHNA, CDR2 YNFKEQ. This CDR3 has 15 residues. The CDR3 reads CASSQGTTGSDEQFF. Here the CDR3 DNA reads TGTGCCAGCAGCCAAGGGACGACAGGGAGTGATGAGCAGTTCTTC.

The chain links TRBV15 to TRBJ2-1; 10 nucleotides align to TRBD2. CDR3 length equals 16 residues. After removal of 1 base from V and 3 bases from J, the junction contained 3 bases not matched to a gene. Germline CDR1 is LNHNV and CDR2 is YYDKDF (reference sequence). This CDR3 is CATSRVRLAGYNEQFF. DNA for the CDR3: TGTGCCACCAGCAGAGTTAGACTAGCGGGCTACAATGAGCAGTTCTTC.

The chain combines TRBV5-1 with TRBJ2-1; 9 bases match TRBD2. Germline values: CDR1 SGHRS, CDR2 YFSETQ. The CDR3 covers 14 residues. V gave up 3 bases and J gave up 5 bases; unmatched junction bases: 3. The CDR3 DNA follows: TGCGCCAGCAGCTCCGGGACTAGCAACAATGAGCAGTTCTTC. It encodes CASSSGTSNNEQFF.

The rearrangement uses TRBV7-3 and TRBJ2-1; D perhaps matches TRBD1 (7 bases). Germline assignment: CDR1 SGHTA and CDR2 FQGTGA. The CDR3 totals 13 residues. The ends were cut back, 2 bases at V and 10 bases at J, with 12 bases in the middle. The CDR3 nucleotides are TGTGCCAGCAGCTTAGGGGGGACAGACGAGCAGTTCTTC. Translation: CASSLGGTDEQFF.

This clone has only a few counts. In DNA, the CDR3 is TGTGCCAGCAGCGCTAGTCTAGTAGAGCTGTTTTTT. Encoded protein: CASSASLVELFF. This rearrangement joins TRBV6-5 to TRBJ2-2; D gene uncertain. Trimming shortened V by 6 bases and J by 11 bases, and 13 bases separated the two germline ends. The CDR3 extends over 12 amino acids. CDR1 MNHEY and CDR2 SVGAGI come from the germline V gene.

The chain's CDR3 is CASSLALQETQYF. CDR3 bases: TGCGCCAGCAGCTTGGCTCTGCAAGAGACCCAGTACTTC. The rearrangement uses TRBV5-1 and TRBJ2-5, with D unclear. Germline CDR1 is SGHRS and CDR2 is YFSETQ. There are 13 residues in the CDR3. V gave up 0 bases and J gave up 2 bases, with 5 bases separating them. The entire variable domain, with the rest obtained from reference TRBV5-1 and TRBJ2-5, is as follows: KAGVTQTPRYLIKTRGQQVTLSCSPISGHRSVSWYQQTPGQGLQFLFEYFSETQRNKGNFPGRFSGRQFSNSRSEMNVSTLELGDSALYLCASSLALQETQYFGPGTRLLVL.

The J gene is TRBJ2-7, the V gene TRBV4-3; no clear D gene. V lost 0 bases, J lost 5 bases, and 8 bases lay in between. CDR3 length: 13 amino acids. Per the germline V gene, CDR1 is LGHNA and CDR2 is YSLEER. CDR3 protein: CASSQEGWDEQYF. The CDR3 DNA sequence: TGCGCCAGCAGCCAAGAAGGGTGGGACGAGCAGTACTTC.

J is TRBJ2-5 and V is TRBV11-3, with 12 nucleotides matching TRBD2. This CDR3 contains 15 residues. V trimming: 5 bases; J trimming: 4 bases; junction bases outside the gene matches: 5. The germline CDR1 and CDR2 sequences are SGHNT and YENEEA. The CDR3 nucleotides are TGTGCCAGCAGCATACCGGGACTAGCGGGAGAGACCCAGTACTTC. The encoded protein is CASSIPGLAGETQYF.

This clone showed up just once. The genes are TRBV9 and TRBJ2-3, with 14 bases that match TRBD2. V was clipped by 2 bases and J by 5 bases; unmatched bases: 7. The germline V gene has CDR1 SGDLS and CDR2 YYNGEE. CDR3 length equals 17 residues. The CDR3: CASSVTSGRAQVDTQYF. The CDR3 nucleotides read TGTGCCAGCAGCGTGACTAGCGGGAGGGCCCAGGTAGATACGCAGTATTTT. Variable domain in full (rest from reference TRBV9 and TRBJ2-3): DSGVTQTPKHLITATGQRVTLRCSPRSGDLSVYWYQQSLDQGLQFLIQYYNGEERAKGNILERFSAQQFPDLHSELNLSSLELGDSALYFCASSVTSGRAQVDTQYFGPGTRLTVL.

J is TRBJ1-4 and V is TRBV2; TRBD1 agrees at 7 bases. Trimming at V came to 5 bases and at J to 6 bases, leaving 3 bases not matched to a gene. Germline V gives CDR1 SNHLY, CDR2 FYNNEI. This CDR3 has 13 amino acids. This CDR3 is CASSRDSDEKLFF. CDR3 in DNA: TGTGCCAGCAGTCGGGACAGTGATGAAAAACTGTTTTTT.

CDR3 DNA sequence: TGCGCCAGCAGCTTGGCCGGGCAGAACACTGAAGCTTTCTTT. It yields the protein CASSLAGQNTEAFF. This chain connects TRBV5-1 to TRBJ1-1; no definite D call. The CDR3 length is 14 residues. Deletions cut 0 bases from V and 1 base from J, with 7 bases between. In germline, CDR1 is SGHRS, CDR2 YFSETQ.

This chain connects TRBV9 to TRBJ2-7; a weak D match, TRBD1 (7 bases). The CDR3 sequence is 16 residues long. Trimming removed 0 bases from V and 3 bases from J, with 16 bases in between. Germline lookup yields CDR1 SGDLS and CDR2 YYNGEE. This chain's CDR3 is CASSVGPQGGFYEQYF. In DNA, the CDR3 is TGTGCCAGCAGCGTAGGACCGCAGGGGGGCTTCTACGAGCAGTACTTC.

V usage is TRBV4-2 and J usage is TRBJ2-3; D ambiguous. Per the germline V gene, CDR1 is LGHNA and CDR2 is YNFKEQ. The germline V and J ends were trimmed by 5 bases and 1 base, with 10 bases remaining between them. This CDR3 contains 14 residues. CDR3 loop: CASSLDLGTDTQYF. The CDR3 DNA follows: TGTGCCAGCAGCTTGGATTTGGGCACAGATACGCAGTATTTT.

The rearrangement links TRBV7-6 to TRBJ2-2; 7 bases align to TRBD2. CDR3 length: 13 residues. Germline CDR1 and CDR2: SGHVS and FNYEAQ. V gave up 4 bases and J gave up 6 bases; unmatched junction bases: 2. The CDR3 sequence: CASSSRGAGELFF. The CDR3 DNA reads TGTGCCAGCAGCTCCCGGGGGGCCGGGGAGCTGTTTTTT.